Given below is one T cell receptor (beta chain) in context. Its antigen specificity is not known. No base qualities exist here, and no much larger clone lies one base off it. Its CDR3 holds 13 amino acids, cysteine through phenylalanine. Solely the CDR3 DNA is kept, with 39 bases framed from the first base. Germline trimming amounts to 5 bases on V and 5 bases on J, with 4 as the count of junction bases outside the gene matches. Collaborating institutions collected whole blood in K2EDTA tubes following their own protocols. Collaborator samples were shipped for TCRbeta analysis as frozen whole blood, isolated PBMCs, or DNA extracted from either sample type. The data stem from a study of blood T cell repertoires in COVID-19 (dated by TCRdb to 2020 to 2022). Notes on the research overall: The collaborator samples originated in the United States, Italy and Spain and spanned the acute and convalescent phases of COVID-19. The prospective study material was composed of cDNA or gDNA derived from T cells, B-cell-depleted T cells, or PBMCs. The dataset comprised deeply sampled blood TCRbeta repertoires from subjects exposed to, actively infected with, or recovered from COVID-19. A freely available public database, intended as a resource for researchers studying the immune response to SARS-CoV-2, is where the repertoires were released. Samples came from the ongoing ImmuneRACE study (first 160 participants) plus 1,254 subjects from 6 global collaborators. Nearly every sample came with metadata listing a de-identified subject ID, COVID-19 status, age in years and sex. HLA class I and class II types, where available, came from metadata supplied by the sample provider rather than from assay-based typing.

TCRbeta CDR3 regions were amplified from genomic DNA by means of the immunoSEQ Assay, a bias-controlled multiplex PCR. Per the source publication's procedure: The number of nucleated cells in each sample was estimated by amplification of reference gene primers within the assay. To quantify the absolute abundance of each unique TCRbeta CDR3 rearrangement, sequence reads were collapsed and filtered. For each sample, productive Simpson clonality was calculated by taking the square root of Simpson's diversity index across productive rearrangements. This is the immuneACCESS table as TCRdb keeps it, with only in-frame sequences that have V and J called. A part of the clones is gone; compared with another copy, unresolved V genes explain less than half, and the rest is unexplained. V and J calls and clone size are those listed in that table; D and trimming were worked out from the DNA. This sample gives 390,000 or so clones in total; 90% of them show up just once. The top ten clonotypes cover 6.5% of the sample.

Overall study outcomes, separate from this receptor: How much clinical and demographic metadata was included differed by source and by participant, and the metadata was provided uncurated.

The V and J segments used are TRBV12-3 or TRBV12-4 and TRBJ1-1, and 8 bases in between align with TRBD1. Sequencing used peripheral blood. This clonotype was sampled from a man between 18 and 35 years old with active or convalescent COVID-19. This receptor carries the CDR3 CASSLRQGTEAFF. The nucleotide sequence reads as follows: TGTGCCAGCAGTCTTCGACAGGGGACTGAAGCTTTCTTT.